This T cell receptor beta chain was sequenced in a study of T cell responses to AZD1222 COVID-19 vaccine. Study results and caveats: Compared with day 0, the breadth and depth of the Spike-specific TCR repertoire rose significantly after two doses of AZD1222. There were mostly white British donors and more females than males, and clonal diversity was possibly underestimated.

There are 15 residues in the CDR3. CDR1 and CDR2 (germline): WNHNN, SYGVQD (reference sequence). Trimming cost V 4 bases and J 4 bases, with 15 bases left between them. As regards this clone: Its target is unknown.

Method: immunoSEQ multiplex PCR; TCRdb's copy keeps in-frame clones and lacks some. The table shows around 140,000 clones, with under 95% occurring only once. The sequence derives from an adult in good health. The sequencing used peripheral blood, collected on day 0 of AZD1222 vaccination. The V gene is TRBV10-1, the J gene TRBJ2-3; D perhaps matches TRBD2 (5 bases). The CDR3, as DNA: TGCGCCAGCAGTGCAACTAGTATCTCCTCAGATACGCAGTATTTT. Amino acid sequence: CASSATSISSDTQYF.